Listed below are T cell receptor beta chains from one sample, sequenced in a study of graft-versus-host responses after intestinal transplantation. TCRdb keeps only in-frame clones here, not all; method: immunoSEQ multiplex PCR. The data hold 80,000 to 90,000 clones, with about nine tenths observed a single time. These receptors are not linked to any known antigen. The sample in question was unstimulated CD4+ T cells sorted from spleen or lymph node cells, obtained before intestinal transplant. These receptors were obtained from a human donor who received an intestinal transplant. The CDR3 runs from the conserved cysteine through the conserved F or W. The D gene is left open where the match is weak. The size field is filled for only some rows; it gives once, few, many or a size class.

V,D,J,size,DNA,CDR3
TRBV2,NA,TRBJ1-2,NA,TGTGCCAGCAGTGACCAGGGGTTTAGTAACTATGGCTACACCTTC,CASSDQGFSNYGYTF
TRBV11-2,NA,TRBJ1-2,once,TGTGCCAGCAGCTTAGTGGCTGTCAACTATGGCTACACCTTC,CASSLVAVNYGYTF
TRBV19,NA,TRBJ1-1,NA,TGTGCCAGTAGTCCCCAGACACCGAACACTGAAGCTTTCTTT,CASSPQTPNTEAFF
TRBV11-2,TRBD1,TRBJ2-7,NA,TGTGCCAGCAGCCGGACGGACAGGGAGGTAGGGCAGTACTTC,CASSRTDREVGQYF
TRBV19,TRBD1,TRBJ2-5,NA,TGTGCCAGTAGCGGGACAGACGGGGAGACCCAGTACTTC,CASSGTDGETQYF
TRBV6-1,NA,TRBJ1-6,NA,TGTGCCAGCACACCAGTCTCCTATAATTCACCCCTCCACTTT,CASTPVSYNSPLHF
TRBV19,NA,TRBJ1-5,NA,TGTGCCAGTAGTCGGTGGGCTGATCAGCCCCAGCATTTT,CASSRWADQPQHF
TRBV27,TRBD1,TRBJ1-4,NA,TGTGCCAGCAGTCCCCGGACAGGGCAAGAAAAACTGTTTTTT,CASSPRTGQEKLFF
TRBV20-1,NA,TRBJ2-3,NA,TGCAGTGCCACCCGGGAGGATACGCAGTATTTT,CSATREDTQYF
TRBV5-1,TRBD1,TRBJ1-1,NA,TGCGCCAGCAGGTGGACAGGGGGGCGTGGAGCTTTCTTT,CASRWTGGRGAFF
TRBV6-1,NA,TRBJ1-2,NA,TGTGCCAGCAGTGTTGCCAGAACCTTCTATGGCTACACCTTC,CASSVARTFYGYTF
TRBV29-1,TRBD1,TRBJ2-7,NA,TGCAGCGGGGGACAGCCCGGGTACGAGCAGTACTTC,CSGGQPGYEQYF
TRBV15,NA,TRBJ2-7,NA,TGTGCCACCAGCAGAGGCAGCTACGAGCAGTACTTC,CATSRGSYEQYF
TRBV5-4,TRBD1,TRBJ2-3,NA,TGTGCCAGCAGCCCCGGGACAGGGGGTCCCCCAGATACGCAGTATTTT,CASSPGTGGPPDTQYF
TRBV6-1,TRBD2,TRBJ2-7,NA,TGTGCCAGCAGTCCCGAGGGCGGGGGCTCCTACGAGCAGTACTTC,CASSPEGGGSYEQYF
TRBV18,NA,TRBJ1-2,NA,TGTGCCAGCTCACCACCGTTAGCAGGGCCCGGCTACACCTTC,CASSPPLAGPGYTF
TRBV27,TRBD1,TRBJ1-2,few,TGTGCCAGCAGCCCCGACAGGGCCTATGGCTACACCTTC,CASSPDRAYGYTF
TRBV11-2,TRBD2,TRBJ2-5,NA,TGTGCCAGCAGCCACGGACTAGCGGGGTGGGGACAAGAGACCCAGTACTTC,CASSHGLAGWGQETQYF
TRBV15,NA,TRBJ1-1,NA,TGTGCCACCAGCAGAGGGTGGGCAGGAGGGAACACTGAAGCTTTCTTT,CATSRGWAGGNTEAFF
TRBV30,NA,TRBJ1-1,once,TGTGCCTGGAGTCCCCGGGCCGGGGAGAACACTGAAGCTTTCTTT,CAWSPRAGENTEAFF
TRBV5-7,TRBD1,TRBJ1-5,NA,TGTGCCAGCAGCATAGTAGTCCAAGACAGGGGGCGAAATCAGCCCCAGCATTTT,CASSIVVQDRGRNQPQHF
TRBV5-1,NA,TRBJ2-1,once,TGCGCCAGCAGCTTGGTGGGGGGGGCCTCCTACAATGAGCAGTTCTTC,CASSLVGGASYNEQFF
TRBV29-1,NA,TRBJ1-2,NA,TGCAGCGTTGGAGGGATAGGGAACTATGGCTACACCTTC,CSVGGIGNYGYTF
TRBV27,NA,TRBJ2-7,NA,TGTGCCAGCAGTTTGTCAGGGGCGCAAATGGGCTACGAGCAGTACTTC,CASSLSGAQMGYEQYF
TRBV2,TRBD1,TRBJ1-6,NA,TGTGCCAGCAGACCGGGACAGGGGGCGCCACCCCTCCACTTT,CASRPGQGAPPLHF
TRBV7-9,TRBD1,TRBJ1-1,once,TGTGCCAGCAGCTTCGAGGGGGCTAACGCTTTCTTT,CASSFEGANAFF
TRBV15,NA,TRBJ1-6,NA,TGTGCCACCAGCAGAGGGACGGAAGGTTGGGGCCTCCCCCTCCACTTT,CATSRGTEGWGLPLHF
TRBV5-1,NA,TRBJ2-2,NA,TGCGCCAGCAGCTTTTCGCTAGAGTCCGGGGAGCTGTTTTTT,CASSFSLESGELFF
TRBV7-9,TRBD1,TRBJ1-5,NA,TGTGCCAGCAGCCGGACAGGGTTTGAGCCCCAGCATTTT,CASSRTGFEPQHF
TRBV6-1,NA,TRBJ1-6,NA,TGTGCCAGCACTTCGGGGGGGTCCACCCTCCACTTT,CASTSGGSTLHF
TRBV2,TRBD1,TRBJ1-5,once,TGTGCCAGCAGTGATTTGACAGGGAATCAGCCCCAGCATTTT,CASSDLTGNQPQHF
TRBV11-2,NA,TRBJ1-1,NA,TGTGCCAGCAGCTTAGACAGAAACACTGAAGCTTTCTTT,CASSLDRNTEAFF
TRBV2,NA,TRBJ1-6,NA,TGTGCCAGCAGCGAACAGGGTCCCGTGCTGGCCCTCCACTTT,CASSEQGPVLALHF
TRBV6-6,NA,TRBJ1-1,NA,TGTGCCAGCAGTTACCAGCGGGGGTCATCGAACACTGAAGCTTTCTTT,CASSYQRGSSNTEAFF
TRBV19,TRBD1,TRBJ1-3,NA,TGTGCCAGTAGACAGGGACAGCTAAGCTCTGGAAACACCATATATTTT,CASRQGQLSSGNTIYF
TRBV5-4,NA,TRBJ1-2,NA,TGTGCCAGCAGCTTGGGTCGTTCGAAGCCCACTTATGGCTACACCTTC,CASSLGRSKPTYGYTF
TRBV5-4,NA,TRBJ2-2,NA,TGTGCCAGCAGCCGGCGGAAGACCGAGCTGCCCGGGGAGCTGTTTTTT,CASSRRKTELPGELFF
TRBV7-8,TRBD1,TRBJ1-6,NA,TGTGCCAGCAGCTCCGACAGGGCCCCTTTTTCACCCCTCCACTTT,CASSSDRAPFSPLHF
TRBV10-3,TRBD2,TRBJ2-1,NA,TGTGCCACGTCTGGGGTAGCGGGGGACTCCTACAATGAGCAGTTCTTC,CATSGVAGDSYNEQFF
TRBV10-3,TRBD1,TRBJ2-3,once,TGTGCCTCAGGCCGGGGACAGGGGCCAGATACGCAGTATTTT,CASGRGQGPDTQYF
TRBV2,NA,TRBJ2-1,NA,TGTGCCAGCAGTGGAAGCAACAATGAGCAGTTCTTC,CASSGSNNEQFF
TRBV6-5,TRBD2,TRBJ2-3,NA,TGTGCCAGCAGTTACTTGGGAGGGAGCACAGATACGCAGTATTTT,CASSYLGGSTDTQYF
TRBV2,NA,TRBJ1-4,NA,TGTGCCAGCACCCCCTCTTTCGAAAAACTGTTTTTT,CASTPSFEKLFF
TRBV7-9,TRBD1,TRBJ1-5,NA,TGTGCCAGCAGCTTAGGGCAGGGGGGACAGCCCCAGCATTTT,CASSLGQGGQPQHF
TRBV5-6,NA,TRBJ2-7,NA,TGTGCCAGCAGCTTTCCACCTACCTACGAGCAGTACTTC,CASSFPPTYEQYF
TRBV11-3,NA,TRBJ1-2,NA,TGTGCCAGCAGCTTAGAAATTCCCGCAGGGGACGACTATGGCTACACCTTC,CASSLEIPAGDDYGYTF
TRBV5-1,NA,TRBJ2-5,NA,TGCGCCAGCTCCCGGGACAACAGTCAAGAGACCCAGTACTTC,CASSRDNSQETQYF
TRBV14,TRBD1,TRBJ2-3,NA,TGTGCCAGCAGCCAAACAACCGGGACAGGGTCCGATACGCAGTATTTT,CASSQTTGTGSDTQYF
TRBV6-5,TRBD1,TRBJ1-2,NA,TGTGCCAGCAGTTATTCCGGACAGGGCCACTATGGCTACACCTTC,CASSYSGQGHYGYTF
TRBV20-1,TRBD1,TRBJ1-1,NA,TGCAGTGCCAGGGGGACTGAAGCTTTCTTT,CSARGTEAFF
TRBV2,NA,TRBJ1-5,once,TGTGCCAGCAGTGAGAGGAATCAGCCCCAGCATTTT,CASSERNQPQHF
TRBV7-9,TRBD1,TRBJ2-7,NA,TGTGCCAGCAGCTTACAGGGGGCATCGCACGAGCAGTACTTC,CASSLQGASHEQYF
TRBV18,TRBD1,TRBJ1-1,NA,TGTGCCAGCTCCCAGACAGGGGGCACTGAAGCTTTCTTT,CASSQTGGTEAFF
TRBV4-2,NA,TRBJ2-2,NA,TGTGCCAGCAGCCAACAGAGGGACACCGGGGAGCTGTTTTTT,CASSQQRDTGELFF
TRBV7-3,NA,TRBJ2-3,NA,TGTGCCAGCAGCTTAGGACAGACTAGCACAGATACGCAGTATTTT,CASSLGQTSTDTQYF
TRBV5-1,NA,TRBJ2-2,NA,TGCGCCAGCAGCTTGCGGGTGGACACCGGGGAGCTGTTTTTT,CASSLRVDTGELFF
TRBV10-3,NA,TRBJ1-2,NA,TGTGCCATGCGGGGGTCAGGGGCGGATGGCTACACCTTC,CAMRGSGADGYTF